This is a list of T cell receptor beta chains from one sample in a study of CD8 T cells in ankylosing spondylitis. In TCRdb, the 5' RACE reads were re-called with MiXCR into one record per CDR3 protein. The sample holds some 800,000 distinct CDR3 sequences, about 10% seen once. The sequenced material came from blood, either unsorted or a sorted T cell fraction (not recorded which). The receptor source for this set is a male donor with ankylosing spondylitis. CDR3s include the opening cysteine and the closing phenylalanine or tryptophan. D genes are given only for firm matches. A clone size is listed for some rows: how often the clone was seen (once, few, many), or a class if it is expanded.

clone size	V gene	D gene	J gene	CDR3 protein	CDR3 DNA
-	TRBV20-1	TRBD2	TRBJ2-1	CSARDWAGERNEQFF	TGCAGTGCTAGAGATTGGGCGGGGGAGAGGAATGAGCAGTTCTTC
many	TRBV12-3/TRBV12-4	-	TRBJ1-1	CASSFGGSAFF	TGTGCCAGCAGTTTTGGGGGCTCGGCTTTCTTT
-	TRBV20-1	-	TRBJ2-5	CSATKGPRGEYGGTQYF	TGCAGTGCTACCAAGGGGCCGAGGGGCGAATACGGTGGGACCCAGTACTTC
few	TRBV5-1	-	TRBJ2-3	CASSPRLGGRDTQYF	TGCGCCAGCAGCCCGAGACTAGGTGGGCGTGATACGCAGTATTTT
once	TRBV4-2	TRBD2	TRBJ2-2	CASSQAGGPAGELFF	TGTGCCAGCAGCCAAGCGGGAGGGCCGGCCGGGGAGCTGTTTTTT
-	TRBV20-1	TRBD2	TRBJ2-5	CSALTSGRAWETQYF	TGCAGTGCCCTCACTAGCGGGAGGGCCTGGGAGACCCAGTACTTC
-	TRBV7-2	TRBD2	TRBJ2-5	CASKNSGGAEAQYF	TGTGCCAGCAAAAATAGCGGGGGGGCTGAGGCCCAGTACTTC
-	TRBV18	-	TRBJ1-1	CASSLITGVQDTEAFF	TGTGCCAGCTCATTAATCACGGGGGTTCAGGACACTGAAGCTTTCTTT
few	TRBV20-1	TRBD1	TRBJ1-2	CSMPGTGANYGYTF	TGCAGTATGCCCGGGACAGGGGCTAACTATGGCTACACCTTC
few	TRBV7-2	TRBD1	TRBJ2-1	CASRSDRAAYNEQFF	TGTGCCAGCAGATCCGACAGGGCTGCCTACAATGAGCAGTTCTTC
few	TRBV12-3/TRBV12-4	TRBD1	TRBJ2-1	CASSPDRGVRNEQFF	TGTGCCAGCAGTCCCGACAGGGGTGTCAGGAATGAGCAGTTCTTC
-	TRBV20-1	TRBD1	TRBJ1-6	CSARDPGQGANSPLHF	TGCAGTGCTAGAGACCCCGGACAGGGGGCTAATTCACCCCTCCACTTT
-	TRBV6-5	-	TRBJ2-6	CASSYILGSGANVLTF	TGTGCCAGCAGTTATATCTTGGGCTCTGGGGCCAACGTCCTGACTTTC
many	TRBV7-2	TRBD1	TRBJ2-5	CASSLQGAQETQYF	TGTGCCAGCAGCTTACAGGGGGCCCAAGAGACCCAGTACTTC
many	TRBV11-1	-	TRBJ2-3	CASSLPNVGQASSRSTDTQYF	TGTGCCAGCAGCCTACCCAACGTAGGGCAGGCTTCGAGTCGAAGCACAGATACGCAGTATTTT
many	TRBV29-1	TRBD1	TRBJ2-1	CSASRGTGGWNEQFF	TGCAGCGCATCCCGGGGGACAGGGGGCTGGAATGAGCAGTTCTTC
-	TRBV7-2	-	TRBJ2-3	CASSLVLEDTQYF	TGTGCCAGCAGCTTGGTCCTAGAAGATACGCAGTATTTT
-	TRBV10-3	-	TRBJ2-1	CASKPRDYEQFF	TGTGCCAGCAAACCTCGGGACTATGAGCAGTTCTTC
-	TRBV18	TRBD1	TRBJ2-7	CASSPPGQGVKYF	TGTGCCAGCTCACCACCGGGACAGGGAGTCAAGTACTTC
-	TRBV5-1	TRBD2	TRBJ2-3	CASSFLTSGGAADTQYF	TGCGCCAGCAGCTTTCTAACTAGCGGGGGTGCTGCAGATACGCAGTATTTT
few	TRBV10-3	-	TRBJ2-7	CAISPIREAYEQYF	TGTGCCATCAGCCCGATACGAGAAGCCTACGAGCAGTACTTC
-	TRBV24-1	-	TRBJ2-3	CATSSGTDTQYF	TGTGCCACCTCTAGCGGCACAGATACGCAGTATTTT